The sample holds a few counts of the clone carrying this T cell receptor beta chain. Its antigen remains unknown. Combining a sample-barcoded 5' primer with a J-beta primer mix, a second PCR ran for about 6 to 11 cycles. TCRdb reprocessed the 5' RACE reads via MiXCR and lists one record per CDR3 protein. The data show 710,000 or so distinct CDR3 sequences, with roughly 32% seen just once and 15% to 17% held by the top ten. These data belong to a study of blood T cells in healthy people across ages. General observations from the study: With age, beta diversity per million T cells declined roughly linearly, significantly by about 37.

Trimming took 5 bases from V and 9 from J; bases not matched to a gene: 10. Germline V gene lookup returns CDR1 SGHTA and CDR2 FQGNSA. There are 14 residues in the CDR3. This receptor was obtained from a woman older than 75 in good health. The chain has TRBV7-2 and TRBJ2-1, with 7 bases matching TRBD2. The sample was blood. The CDR3: CASSPYGSGFEQFF. The CDR3 region has the DNA TGTGCCAGCAGCCCGTATGGTAGCGGGTTTGAGCAGTTCTTC. The full variable domain, completed using reference TRBV7-2 and TRBJ2-1, is GAGVSQSPSNKVTEKGKDVELRCDPISGHTALYWYRQSLGQGLEFLIYFQGNSAPDKSGLPSDRFSAERTGGSVSTLTIQRTQQEDSAVYLCASSPYGSGFEQFFGPGTRLTVL.